This T cell receptor beta chain originates from a study of beta chain features in type 1 diabetes. What was sequenced were expressed TCRB transcripts, since all of the isolated RNA had been reverse transcribed. The data were produced by immunoSEQ multiplex PCR, yet TCRdb's version contains in-frame clones alone and is incomplete. The sample lists roughly 230,000 clones; over 8.5% were seen once. Trimming took 0 bases from V and 7 from J, leaving 10 bases between them. Germline lookup yields CDR1 KGHSH and CDR2 LQKENI. The CDR3 covers 14 residues. The clonotype was recovered from a young woman in good health. The chain couples TRBV18 to TRBJ2-1, with D possibly matching TRBD2 (7 bases). Sequencing was carried out using naive CD4+ T cells from blood. DNA for the CDR3: TGTGCCAGCTCACCACCGGGGGGGCGGAATGAGCAGTTCTTC. It specifies CASSPPGGRNEQFF.